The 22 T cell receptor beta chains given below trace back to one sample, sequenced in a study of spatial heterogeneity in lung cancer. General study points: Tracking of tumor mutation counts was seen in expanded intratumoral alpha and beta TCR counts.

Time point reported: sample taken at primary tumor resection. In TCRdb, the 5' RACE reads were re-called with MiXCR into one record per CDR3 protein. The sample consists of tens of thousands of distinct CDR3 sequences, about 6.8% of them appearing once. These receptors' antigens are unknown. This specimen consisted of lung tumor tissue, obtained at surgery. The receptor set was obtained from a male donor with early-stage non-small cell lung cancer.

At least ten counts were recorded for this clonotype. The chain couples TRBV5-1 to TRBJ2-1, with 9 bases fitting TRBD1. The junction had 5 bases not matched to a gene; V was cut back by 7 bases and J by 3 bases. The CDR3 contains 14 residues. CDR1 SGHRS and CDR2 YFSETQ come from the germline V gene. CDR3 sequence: CASSTGGDYNEQFF. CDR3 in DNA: TGCGCCAGCTCGACAGGGGGGGACTACAATGAGCAGTTCTTC.

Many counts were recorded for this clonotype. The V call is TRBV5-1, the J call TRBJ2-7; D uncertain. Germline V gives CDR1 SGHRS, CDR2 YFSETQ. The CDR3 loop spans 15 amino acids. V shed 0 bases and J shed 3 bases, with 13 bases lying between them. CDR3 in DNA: TGCGCCAGCAGCTTGGTAGACTCCCGAAACTACGAGCAGTACTTC. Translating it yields CASSLVDSRNYEQYF. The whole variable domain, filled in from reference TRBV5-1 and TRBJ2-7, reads KAGVTQTPRYLIKTRGQQVTLSCSPISGHRSVSWYQQTPGQGLQFLFEYFSETQRNKGNFPGRFSGRQFSNSRSEMNVSTLELGDSALYLCASSLVDSRNYEQYFGPGTRLTVT.

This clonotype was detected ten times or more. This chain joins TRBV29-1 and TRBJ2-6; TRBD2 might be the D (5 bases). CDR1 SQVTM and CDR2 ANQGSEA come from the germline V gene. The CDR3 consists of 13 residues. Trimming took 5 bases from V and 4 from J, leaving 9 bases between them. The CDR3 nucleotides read TGCAGCGTTAACGGGGTAGGGGCCAACGTCCTGACTTTC. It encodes CSVNGVGANVLTF.

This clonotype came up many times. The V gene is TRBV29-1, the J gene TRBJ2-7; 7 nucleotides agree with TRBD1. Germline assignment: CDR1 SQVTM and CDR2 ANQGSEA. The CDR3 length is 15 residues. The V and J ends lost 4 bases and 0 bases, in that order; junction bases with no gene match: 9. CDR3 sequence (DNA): TGCAGCGTTGGTGACTCCGGGACAGACTCCTACGAGCAGTACTTC. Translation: CSVGDSGTDSYEQYF.

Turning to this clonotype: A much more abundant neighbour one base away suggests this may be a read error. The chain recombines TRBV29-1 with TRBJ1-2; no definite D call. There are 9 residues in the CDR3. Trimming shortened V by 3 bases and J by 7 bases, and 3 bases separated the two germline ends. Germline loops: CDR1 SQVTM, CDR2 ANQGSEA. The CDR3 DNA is TGCAGCGTTGATGTTGGCTACACCTTC. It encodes CSVDVGYTF.

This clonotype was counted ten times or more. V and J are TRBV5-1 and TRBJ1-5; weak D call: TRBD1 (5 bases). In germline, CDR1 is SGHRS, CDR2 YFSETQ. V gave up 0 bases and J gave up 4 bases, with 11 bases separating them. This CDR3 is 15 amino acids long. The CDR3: CASSLGDLPNQPQHF. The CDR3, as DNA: TGCGCCAGCAGCTTGGGGGACCTCCCGAATCAGCCCCAGCATTTT.

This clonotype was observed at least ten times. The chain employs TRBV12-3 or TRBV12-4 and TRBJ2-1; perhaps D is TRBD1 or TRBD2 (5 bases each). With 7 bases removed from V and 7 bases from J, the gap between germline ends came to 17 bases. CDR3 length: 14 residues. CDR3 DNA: TGTGCCAGCATCCACGGTGTTGGGGGAAATGAGCAGTTCTTC. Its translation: CASIHGVGGNEQFF.

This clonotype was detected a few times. The DNA of the CDR3 is TGTGCCTGGAGCGGGACGGTGAACACTGAAGCTTTCTTT. Amino acid sequence: CAWSGTVNTEAFF. The chain links TRBV30 to TRBJ1-1; tentatively, D is TRBD1 (5 bases). This CDR3 has 13 residues. Germline CDR1 GTSNPN, CDR2 SVGIG (reference sequence). V lost 3 bases and J 0 bases, leaving 8 bases between the germline ends.

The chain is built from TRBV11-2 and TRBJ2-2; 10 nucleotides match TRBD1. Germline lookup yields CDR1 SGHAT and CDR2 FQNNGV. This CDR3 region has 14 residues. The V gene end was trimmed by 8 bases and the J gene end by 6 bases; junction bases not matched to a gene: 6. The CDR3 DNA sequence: TGTGCCAGCCGGGACAGGGGAGGGTCCGGGGAGCTGTTTTTT. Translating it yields CASRDRGGSGELFF.

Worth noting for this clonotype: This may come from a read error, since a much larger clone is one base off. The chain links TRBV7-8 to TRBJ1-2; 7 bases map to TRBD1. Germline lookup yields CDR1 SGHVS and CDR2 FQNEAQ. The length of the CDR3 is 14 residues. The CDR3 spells CASSPGDSGYGCTF. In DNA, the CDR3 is TGTGCCAGCAGCCCCGGGGACAGTGGGTATGGCTGCACCTTC.

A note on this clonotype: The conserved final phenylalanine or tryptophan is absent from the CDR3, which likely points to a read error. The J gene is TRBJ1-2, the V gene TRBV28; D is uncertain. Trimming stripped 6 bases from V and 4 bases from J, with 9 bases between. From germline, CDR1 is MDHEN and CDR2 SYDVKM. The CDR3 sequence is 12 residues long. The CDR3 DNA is TGTGCCAGCAGACGAACGGCCTATGGCTACACCTTA. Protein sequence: CASRRTAYGYTL.

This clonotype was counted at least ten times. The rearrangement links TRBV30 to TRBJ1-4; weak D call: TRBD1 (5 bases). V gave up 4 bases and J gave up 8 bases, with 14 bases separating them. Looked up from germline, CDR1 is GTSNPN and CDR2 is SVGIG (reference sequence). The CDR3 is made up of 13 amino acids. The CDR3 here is CAWNPGLREKLFF. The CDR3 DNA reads TGTGCCTGGAATCCGGGGCTTCGGGAAAAACTGTTTTTT.

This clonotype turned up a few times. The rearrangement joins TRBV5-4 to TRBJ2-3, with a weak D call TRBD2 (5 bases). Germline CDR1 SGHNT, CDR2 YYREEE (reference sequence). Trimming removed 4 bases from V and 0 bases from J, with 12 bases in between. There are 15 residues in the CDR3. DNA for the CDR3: TGTGCCAGCAGCCCGACGAGGACTAGCACAGATACGCAGTATTTT. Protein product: CASSPTRTSTDTQYF.

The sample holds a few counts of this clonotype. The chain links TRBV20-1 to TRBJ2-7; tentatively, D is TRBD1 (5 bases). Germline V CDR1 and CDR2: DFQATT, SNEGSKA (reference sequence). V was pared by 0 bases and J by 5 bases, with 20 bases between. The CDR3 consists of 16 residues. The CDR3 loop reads CSARDVYTPRAHEQYF. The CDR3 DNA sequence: TGCAGTGCTAGAGATGTGTACACTCCCAGGGCGCACGAGCAGTACTTC.

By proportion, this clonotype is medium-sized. The CDR3 here is CASSLEGRDYEQYF. CDR3 bases: TGCGCCAGCAGCTTGGAAGGGAGGGACTACGAGCAGTACTTC. V is TRBV5-1 and J is TRBJ2-7; 7 nucleotides line up with TRBD2. This CDR3 has 14 residues. The ends lost 0 bases at V and 3 bases at J; junction bases unmatched: 3. Germline V gives CDR1 SGHRS, CDR2 YFSETQ.

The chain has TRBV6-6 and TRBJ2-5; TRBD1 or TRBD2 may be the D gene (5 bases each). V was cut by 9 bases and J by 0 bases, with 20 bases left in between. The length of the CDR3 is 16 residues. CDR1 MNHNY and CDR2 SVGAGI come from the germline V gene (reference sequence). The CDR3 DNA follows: TGTGCCAGTTCACGTCCGACCGGGGCAGACCAAGAGACCCAGTACTTC. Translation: CASSRPTGADQETQYF.

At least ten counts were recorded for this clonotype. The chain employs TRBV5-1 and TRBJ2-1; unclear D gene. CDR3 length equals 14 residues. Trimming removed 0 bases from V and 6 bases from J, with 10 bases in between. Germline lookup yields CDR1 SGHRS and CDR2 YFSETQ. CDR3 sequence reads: CASSLAEPGNEQFF. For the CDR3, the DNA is TGCGCCAGCAGCTTGGCTGAGCCTGGCAATGAGCAGTTCTTC.

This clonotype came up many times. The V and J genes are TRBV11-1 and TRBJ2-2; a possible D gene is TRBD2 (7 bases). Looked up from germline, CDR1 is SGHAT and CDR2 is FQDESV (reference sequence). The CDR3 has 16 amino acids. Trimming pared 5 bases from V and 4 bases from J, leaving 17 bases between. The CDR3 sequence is CASSQIMGGRTGELFF. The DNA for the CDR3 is TGTGCCAGCAGCCAAATAATGGGGGGGCGCACCGGGGAGCTGTTTTTT.

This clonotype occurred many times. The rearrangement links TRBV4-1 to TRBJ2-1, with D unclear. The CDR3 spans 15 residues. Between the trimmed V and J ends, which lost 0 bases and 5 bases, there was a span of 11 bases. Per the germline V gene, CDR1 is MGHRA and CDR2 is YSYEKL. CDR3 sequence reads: CASSQDFDGDNEQFF. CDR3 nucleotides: TGCGCCAGCAGCCAAGATTTCGACGGCGACAATGAGCAGTTCTTC.

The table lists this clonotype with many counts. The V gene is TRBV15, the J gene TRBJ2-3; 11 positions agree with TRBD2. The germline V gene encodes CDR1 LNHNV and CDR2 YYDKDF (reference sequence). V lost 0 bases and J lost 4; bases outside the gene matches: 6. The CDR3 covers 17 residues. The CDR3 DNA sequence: TGTGCCACCAGCAGAGATCCCGGACTAGCGGGTTCAGATACGCAGTATTTT. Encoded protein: CATSRDPGLAGSDTQYF.

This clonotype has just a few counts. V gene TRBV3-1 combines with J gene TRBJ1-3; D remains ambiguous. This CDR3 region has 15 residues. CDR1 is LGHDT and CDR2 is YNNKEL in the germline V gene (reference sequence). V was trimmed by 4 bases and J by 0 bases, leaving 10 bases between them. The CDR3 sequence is CASSPWTHSGNTIYF. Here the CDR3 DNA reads TGTGCCAGCAGCCCATGGACCCACTCTGGAAACACCATATATTTT.

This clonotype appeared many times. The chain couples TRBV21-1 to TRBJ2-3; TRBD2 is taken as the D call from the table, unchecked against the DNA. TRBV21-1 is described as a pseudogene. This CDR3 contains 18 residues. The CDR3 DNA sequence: TGTGCCAGCAGTGGCGGGACTAGCGGGGGAGGTGGCACAGATACGCAGTATTTT. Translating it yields CASSGGTSGGGGTDTQYF.